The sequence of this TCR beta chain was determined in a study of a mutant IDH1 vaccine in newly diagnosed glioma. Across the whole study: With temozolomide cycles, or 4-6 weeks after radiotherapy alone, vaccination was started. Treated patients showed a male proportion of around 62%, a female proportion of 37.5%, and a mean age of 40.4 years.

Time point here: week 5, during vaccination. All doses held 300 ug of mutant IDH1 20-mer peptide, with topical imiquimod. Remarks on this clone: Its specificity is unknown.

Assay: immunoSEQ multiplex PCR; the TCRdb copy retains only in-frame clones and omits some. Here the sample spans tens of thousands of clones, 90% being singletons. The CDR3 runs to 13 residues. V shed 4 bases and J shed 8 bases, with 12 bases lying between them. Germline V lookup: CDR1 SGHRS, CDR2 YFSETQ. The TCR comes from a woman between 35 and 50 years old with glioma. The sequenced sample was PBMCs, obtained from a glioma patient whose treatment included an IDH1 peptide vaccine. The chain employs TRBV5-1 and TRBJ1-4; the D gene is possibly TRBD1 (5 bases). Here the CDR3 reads CASSAGTVEKLFF. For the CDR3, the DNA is TGCGCCAGCAGCGCAGGGACCGTGGAAAAACTGTTTTTT.